In this sample, the clone carrying this T cell receptor (beta chain) turned up a few times. Its specificity is unknown. This specimen belongs to a study of T-cell memory formation after mild COVID-19. Study results and caveats: Mainly CM and EM harbored the contracting CD4+ clones; mainly EMRA harbored the CD8+ ones.

The CDR3 totals 15 residues. Trimming took 1 base from V and 9 from J; bases not matched to a gene: 7. Germline CDR1 DFQATT, CDR2 SNEGSKA (reference sequence). Via MiXCR, TCRdb re-called the 5' RACE reads, giving one row per CDR3 protein. The sample carries 550,000 to 650,000 distinct CDR3 sequences, 17% recorded once. The J gene is TRBJ2-1, the V gene TRBV20-1; 12 bases map to TRBD1. Sequencing was performed on PBMCs or a T cell subset sorted from them (not recorded which). This TCR derives from an adult woman who had mild COVID-19 (a few samples of this study predate the infection). Cell type and time point are not known. The CDR3 sequence: CSARALGQGAIEQFF. The CDR3 region has the DNA TGCAGTGCTAGAGCCTTGGGACAGGGGGCCATTGAGCAGTTCTTC.